These 32 T cell receptor beta chains were all obtained from the same sample, sequenced in a study of T-cell memory formation after mild COVID-19. TCRdb re-called the 5' RACE reads with MiXCR, one entry per CDR3 protein. The sample lists roughly 170,000 distinct CDR3 sequences, around 20% occurring once. Sequencing was performed on PBMCs or a T cell subset sorted from them (not recorded which). The receptors shown here come from a man aged 18 to 29 who had mild COVID-19 (a few samples of this study predate the infection). Cell type and time point are not known.

This clonotype was seen a handful of times. The genes are TRBV20-1 and TRBJ2-3; 8 bases are shared with TRBD1. This CDR3 comprises 13 residues. Per germline, CDR1 DFQATT and CDR2 SNEGSKA (reference sequence). This chain's CDR3 is CSGGGQGTDTQYF. In nucleotides, the CDR3 is TGCAGCGGTGGGGGACAGGGCACAGATACGCAGTATTTT.

In this sample, this clonotype turned up a few times. The CDR3 sequence: CASSLTSGGGSVTQYF. The DNA of the CDR3 is TGTGCCAGCAGCTTGACTAGCGGGGGGGGATCGGTGACCCAGTACTTC. The V gene is TRBV7-2, the J gene TRBJ2-5; 14 bases are a match to TRBD2. J was trimmed by 7 bases and V by 3 bases; bases with no gene match: 7. This CDR3 has 16 residues. Germline V gene lookup returns CDR1 SGHTA and CDR2 FQGNSA.

This clonotype was seen a few times. The chain employs TRBV29-1 and TRBJ2-3; D unclear. Germline lookup yields CDR1 SQVTM and CDR2 ANQGSEA. V gave up 4 bases and J gave up 4 bases, with 12 bases separating them. The CDR3 contains 13 residues. The CDR3 DNA is TGCAGCGTTGGGGTTCTTCGTGCAGATACGCAGTATTTT. Residues: CSVGVLRADTQYF.

This clonotype was detected a few times. The rearrangement joins TRBV2 to TRBJ2-5; TRBD2 matches at 7 bases. Per germline, CDR1 SNHLY and CDR2 FYNNEI. V trimming: 7 bases; J trimming: 0 bases; junction bases outside the gene matches: 2. This CDR3 spans 13 amino acids. CDR3 residues: CASNGGYQETQYF. CDR3 bases: TGTGCCAGCAACGGGGGGTACCAAGAGACCCAGTACTTC.

This clonotype came up a few times. V is TRBV7-9 and J is TRBJ2-5; 11 positions match TRBD2. CDR1 SEHNR and CDR2 FQNEAQ come from the germline V gene (reference sequence). After removal of 3 bases from V and 4 bases from J, the junction contained 4 bases not matched to a gene. This CDR3 contains 15 residues. CDR3 region: CASSFRLAGTETQYF. In nucleotides, the CDR3 is TGTGCCAGCAGCTTTAGACTAGCGGGGACAGAGACCCAGTACTTC.

This clonotype was picked up a small number of times. The chain links TRBV24-1 to TRBJ2-5, with 9 bases aligning to TRBD2. V was clipped by 10 bases and J by 5 bases; unmatched bases: 1. Germline V gene sequence: CDR1 KGHDR, CDR2 SFDVKD. The CDR3 loop spans 11 amino acids. Here the CDR3 DNA reads TGTGCCACAAGCGGGGGGGAGACCCAGTACTTC. Translating gives CATSGGETQYF.

The rearrangement joins TRBV5-1 to TRBJ2-3; D is uncertain. The germline V and J ends were trimmed by 0 bases and 3 bases, with 11 bases remaining between them. The V gene's germline CDR1 is SGHRS and CDR2 YFSETQ. The CDR3 covers 15 residues. DNA of the CDR3: TGCGCCAGCAGCTTGGTGGGCGTGTCAACAGATACGCAGTATTTT. Translating it yields CASSLVGVSTDTQYF. Drawing the rest from reference TRBV5-1 and TRBJ2-3, the complete variable domain is KAGVTQTPRYLIKTRGQQVTLSCSPISGHRSVSWYQQTPGQGLQFLFEYFSETQRNKGNFPGRFSGRQFSNSRSEMNVSTLELGDSALYLCASSLVGVSTDTQYFGPGTRLTVL.

This clonotype has just a few counts. This CDR3 is CASSLTSYNEQFF. The CDR3, as DNA: TGTGCCAGCAGCTTAACCAGCTACAATGAGCAGTTCTTC. J is TRBJ2-1 and V is TRBV7-2; D is unclear. V shed 2 bases and J shed 3 bases, with 5 bases lying between them. This CDR3 spans 13 amino acids. Germline V CDR1 and CDR2: SGHTA, FQGNSA.

This clonotype was counted only a few times. This chain connects TRBV25-1 to TRBJ2-7; tentatively, D is TRBD1 (5 bases). V was trimmed by 1 base and J by 4 bases, leaving 17 bases between them. The CDR3 extends over 16 amino acids. Per the germline V gene, CDR1 is MGHDK and CDR2 is SYGVNS. CDR3 DNA: TGTGCCAGCAGTGAATTCGGCAGGGTCCCTCGATACGAGCAGTACGTC. Protein product: CASSEFGRVPRYEQYV.

This clonotype was seen a handful of times. The chain is built from TRBV2 and TRBJ2-1; 8 bases line up with TRBD1. From germline, CDR1 is SNHLY and CDR2 FYNNEI. The CDR3 is made up of 14 amino acids. The junction had 5 bases not matched to a gene; V was cut back by 7 bases and J by 3 bases. The CDR3 region has the DNA TGTGCCAGCAACCTAGACAGGGGCTACAATGAGCAGTTCTTC. It translates to CASNLDRGYNEQFF.

In its sample, this clonotype was seen a few times. The rearrangement links TRBV6-5 to TRBJ2-7; 8 bases are a match to TRBD1. J lost 6 bases, V lost 3 bases, and 7 bases had no gene match. The CDR3 is 14 amino acids. Germline-derived CDR1 and CDR2 are MNHEY and SVGAGI. CDR3 in amino acids: CASSYTPGGLEQYF. CDR3 DNA: TGTGCCAGCAGTTATACCCCAGGGGGCCTCGAGCAGTACTTC.

This clonotype occurred a few times. The gene calls are TRBV6-5 and TRBJ2-3, with no clear D. V was cut by 4 bases and J by 1 base, with 6 bases left in between. Germline assignment: CDR1 MNHEY and CDR2 SVGAGI. There are 13 residues in the CDR3. The CDR3 is CASSFLRTDTQYF. DNA of the CDR3: TGTGCCAGCAGTTTTCTCCGCACAGATACGCAGTATTTT.

This clonotype was seen repeatedly, ten times or more. The V gene is TRBV9, the J gene TRBJ2-1, with 7 positions matching TRBD2. CDR3 length: 12 residues. Germline lookup yields CDR1 SGDLS and CDR2 YYNGEE. Trimming at V came to 2 bases and at J to 8 bases, leaving 1 base not matched to a gene. DNA of the CDR3: TGTGCCAGCAGCGTTCGGGGGGATGAGCAGTTCTTC. It encodes CASSVRGDEQFF.

This clonotype was picked up a small number of times. V usage is TRBV5-4 and J usage is TRBJ1-3, with 8 bases aligning to TRBD1. J was trimmed by 8 bases and V by 5 bases; bases with no gene match: 9. This CDR3 is 14 amino acids long. The V gene's germline CDR1 is SGHNT and CDR2 YYREEE (reference sequence). The CDR3 region has the DNA TGTGCCAGCAGATCCGGACAGGGAGGAGACACCATATATTTT. Encoded protein: CASRSGQGGDTIYF.

V usage is TRBV18 and J usage is TRBJ2-7; no clear D gene. V shed 2 bases and J shed 0 bases, with 17 bases lying between them. This CDR3 comprises 17 residues. Per the germline V gene, CDR1 is KGHSH and CDR2 is LQKENI. CDR3 loop: CASSPGVGYIGSYEQYV. In nucleotides, the CDR3 is TGTGCCAGCTCACCAGGAGTAGGGTATATTGGCTCCTACGAGCAGTACGTC.

The V gene is TRBV11-2, the J gene TRBJ2-1; no reliable D call. The ends were cut back, 2 bases at V and 9 bases at J, with 8 bases in the middle. Germline loops: CDR1 SGHAT, CDR2 FQNNGV. This CDR3 contains 12 residues. The CDR3 coding sequence is TGTGCCAGCAGCTTAATATTCAGTGAGCAGTTCTTC. Its protein is CASSLIFSEQFF.

This clonotype has a handful of counts. The genes are TRBV3-1 and TRBJ2-7; D might be TRBD1 (6 bases). V gave up 0 bases and J gave up 6 bases, with 9 bases separating them. Germline CDR1 reads LGHDT; CDR2 reads YNNKEL (reference sequence). This CDR3 is built from 13 residues. The CDR3, as DNA: TGTGCCAGCAGCCAAGAGGGACAAGGCGAGCAGTACGTC. Translation gives CASSQEGQGEQYV.

CDR3 nucleotide sequence: TGTGCCAGCAGTCAAGTTACAGCCTATGGCTACACCTTC. Residues: CASSQVTAYGYTF. This chain joins TRBV6-2 or TRBV6-3 and TRBJ1-2; D is uncertain. Looked up from germline, CDR1 is MNHEY and CDR2 is SVGEGT. This CDR3 has 13 residues. The germline V and J ends were trimmed by 5 bases and 4 bases, with 11 bases remaining between them.

The chain carries TRBV19 and TRBJ2-7; 9 positions match TRBD1. V lost 4 bases and J lost 3; bases outside the gene matches: 10. CDR1 is LNHDA and CDR2 is SQIVND in the germline V gene (reference sequence). This CDR3 is 16 amino acids long. The CDR3 spells CASSKYRTGDGYEQYF. CDR3 bases: TGTGCCAGTAGTAAATATAGGACAGGGGACGGCTACGAGCAGTACTTC.

The chain recombines TRBV6-2 or TRBV6-3 with TRBJ2-7; 11 nucleotides line up with TRBD1. This CDR3 region has 15 residues. Trimming cost V 5 bases and J 9 bases; bases outside gene matches: 12. Germline V gene data show CDR1 as MNHEY and CDR2 as SVGEGT. CDR3 DNA sequence: TGTGCCAGCAGTAACACAATCGGGACAGGGGGATGGCAGTACGTC. This encodes CASSNTIGTGGWQYV.

This clonotype was observed a few times. The chain is built from TRBV6-6 and TRBJ1-1; 8 bases line up with TRBD1. J lost 3 bases, V lost 4 bases, and 4 bases had no gene match. CDR1 and CDR2 (germline): MNHNY, SVGAGI (reference sequence). This CDR3 has 14 residues. The CDR3 sequence: CASSSQGAYTEAFF. The CDR3 DNA is TGTGCCAGCAGTTCCCAGGGGGCGTACACTGAAGCTTTCTTT.

This clonotype was observed a handful of times. The chain combines TRBV7-2 with TRBJ2-2, with 10 positions matching TRBD1. Unmatched junction bases numbered 1, after V lost 3 bases and J lost 3 bases. The CDR3 runs to 15 residues. The germline V gene encodes CDR1 SGHTA and CDR2 FQGNSA. CDR3 DNA sequence: TGTGCCAGCAGCTTGGACAGGGGGGACACCGGGGAGCTGTTTTTT. Protein: CASSLDRGDTGELFF.

The CDR3 nucleotides read TGCGCCAGCATCCTCGGACAGGGGCAAGAGACCCAGTACTTC. Its protein is CASILGQGQETQYF. The chain employs TRBV5-1 and TRBJ2-5; 9 positions match TRBD1. The germline V gene encodes CDR1 SGHRS and CDR2 YFSETQ. The CDR3 runs to 14 residues. V shed 6 bases, J shed 2 bases, and the junction held 5 bases outside the gene matches.

The sample holds a few counts of this clonotype. This chain connects TRBV5-6 to TRBJ2-7, with TRBD2 as a possible D gene (6 bases). Trimming took 2 bases from V and 3 from J, leaving 9 bases between them. The germline gives CDR1 SGHDT, CDR2 YYEEEE. The CDR3 has 13 residues. The CDR3 region is CASSFYSGYEQYV. The CDR3 DNA reads as TGTGCCAGCAGCTTTTATAGCGGCTACGAGCAGTACGTC.

This clonotype was observed a handful of times. The rearrangement uses TRBV6-6 and TRBJ1-5; possible D gene TRBD1, 5 bases. The CDR3 loop spans 13 amino acids. Trimming removed 2 bases at V and 7 bases at J, with 9 bases between. Germline assignment: CDR1 MNHNY and CDR2 SVGAGI (reference sequence). CDR3 in amino acids: CASSYGREQPQHF. CDR3 nucleotide sequence: TGTGCCAGCAGTTACGGCAGGGAACAGCCCCAGCATTTT.

This clonotype has ten or more counts. V is TRBV24-1 and J is TRBJ2-3, with D tentatively TRBD2 (5 bases). V gave up 3 bases and J gave up 0 bases, with 9 bases separating them. Germline V gives CDR1 KGHDR, CDR2 SFDVKD. This CDR3 is 15 amino acids long. As DNA, the CDR3 is TGTGCCACCAGTGATCCCAGGACTAGCACAGATACGCAGTATTTT. Protein sequence: CATSDPRTSTDTQYF.

This clonotype was seen only a few times. V is TRBV7-2 and J is TRBJ1-1; a weak D match, TRBD1 (5 bases). The CDR3 loop spans 15 amino acids. CDR1 is SGHTA and CDR2 is FQGNSA in the germline V gene. V was clipped by 5 bases and J by 1 base, with 14 bases between them. The CDR3 region is CASSLGGVTNTEAFF. The CDR3 nucleotides are TGTGCCAGCAGCCTGGGAGGGGTTACGAACACTGAAGCTTTCTTT.

This clonotype was seen ten or more times. The chain links TRBV7-8 to TRBJ1-3; no reliable D call. The germline V gene has CDR1 SGHVS and CDR2 FQNEAQ. Trimming removed 5 bases at V and 1 base at J, with 15 bases between. The CDR3 spans 16 residues. This CDR3 reads CASSPWTGRSGNTIYF. CDR3 in DNA: TGTGCCAGCAGCCCATGGACGGGTAGATCTGGAAACACCATATATTTT.

The chain is built from TRBV6-2 or TRBV6-3 and TRBJ2-2; 12 bases are shared with TRBD1. V shed 6 bases and J 0 bases; nucleotides not matched to a gene: 8. The CDR3 spans 18 residues. The germline CDR1 and CDR2 sequences are MNHEY and SVGEGT. As DNA, the CDR3 is TGTGCCAGCAGACGCAAGGGACAGGGGGCCCCGAACACCGGGGAGCTGTTTTTT. Translation gives CASRRKGQGAPNTGELFF.

V is TRBV7-9 and J is TRBJ2-2; D is perhaps TRBD2 (5 bases). CDR3 length equals 13 residues. V was shortened by 5 bases and J by 5 bases, with 9 bases between the two germline ends. Germline CDR1 is SEHNR and CDR2 is FQNEAQ (reference sequence). CDR3 region: CASSQRITGELFF. CDR3 DNA: TGTGCCAGCAGCCAGCGGATTACCGGGGAGCTGTTTTTT.

This clonotype was seen a few times. The chain couples TRBV7-2 to TRBJ2-3; 7 bases match TRBD2. The junction had 7 bases not matched to a gene; V was cut back by 5 bases and J by 2 bases. This CDR3 has 15 amino acids. Germline CDR1 SGHTA, CDR2 FQGNSA. CDR3 sequence reads: CASSQLGGTTDTQYF. For the CDR3, the DNA is TGTGCCAGCAGCCAGCTGGGGGGGACCACAGATACGCAGTATTTT. The complete variable domain, with remaining parts taken from reference TRBV7-2 and TRBJ2-3, reads GAGVSQSPSNKVTEKGKDVELRCDPISGHTALYWYRQSLGQGLEFLIYFQGNSAPDKSGLPSDRFSAERTGGSVSTLTIQRTQQEDSAVYLCASSQLGGTTDTQYFGPGTRLTVL.

The chain combines TRBV5-6 with TRBJ2-1; D gene uncertain. Germline values: CDR1 SGHDT, CDR2 YYEEEE. The germline V and J ends were trimmed by 6 bases and 0 bases, with 16 bases remaining between them. The CDR3 has 16 residues. The CDR3 bases are TGTGCCAGCACCACTCGGGTTATCAGCTCCTACAATGAGCAGTTCTTC. It specifies CASTTRVISSYNEQFF.